Following are 2 T cell receptor beta chains from one sample sequenced in a study of T cells in Graves' hyperthyroidism and ophthalmopathy. TCR beta CDR3 sequences were amplified from RNA transcripts. When the TCR CDR3 underwent first-round RT-PCR, the HTBI primer set was used. A single record per CDR3 protein comes from TCRdb applying MiXCR to the multiplex PCR reads. The data contain 550,000 to 700,000 distinct CDR3 sequences, 46% of them singletons. Sequencing was carried out using peripheral blood or thyroid tissue (not recorded which). These receptors all stem from an adult woman with Graves' disease, either hyperthyroidism or ophthalmopathy (not recorded which).

The CDR3 is CASSGGVQGGGGETQYF. For the CDR3, the DNA is TGCGCCAGCAGTGGCGGAGTACAGGGAGGAGGAGGAGAGACCCAGTACTTC. This sequence joins TRBV10-1 and TRBJ2-5, with D possibly called TRBD1 or TRBD2 (6 bases each). Between the trimmed V and J ends, which lost 4 bases and 4 bases, there was a span of 22 bases. The germline V gene has CDR1 WNHNN and CDR2 SYGVQD (reference sequence). This CDR3 has 17 amino acids.

Worth noting for this clonotype: At one boundary the junction diverges from the germline segment, which might be a read error. This chain uses TRBV7-6 with TRBJ2-7, with 7 bases that match TRBD1. The CDR3 has 13 residues. Germline V gene lookup returns CDR1 SGHVS and CDR2 FNYEAQ. CDR3 sequence reads: CASSKTGSYELYF. CDR3 DNA: TGTGCCAGCAGCAAGACAGGGTCCTACGAGCTGTACTTC.